One sample yielded the 8 T cell receptor beta chains listed below, sequenced in a study of blood T cell repertoires in COVID-19. TCRdb keeps only in-frame clones here, not all; method: immunoSEQ multiplex PCR. The top ten clones hold about 6.4% of a sample with over 70,000 clones, around three quarters of them seen once. The source material was peripheral blood. These receptors all come from a man between 65 and 85 years old with acute or convalescent COVID-19.

Only one count was recorded for this clone. V is TRBV6-5 and J is TRBJ1-2; 7 bases map to TRBD1. Germline-derived CDR1 and CDR2 are MNHEY and SVGAGI. Losses at the gene ends were 10 bases for V and 3 bases for J; bases not matched to a gene: 5. CDR3 length: 12 residues. CDR3 nucleotides: TGTGCCATTACAGGGGTTTACTATGGCTACACCTTC. It yields the protein CAITGVYYGYTF.

V is TRBV5-6 and J is TRBJ2-3; no clear D gene. V was cut by 3 bases and J by 2 bases, with 10 bases left in between. This CDR3 comprises 14 residues. Germline V gene data show CDR1 as SGHDT and CDR2 as YYEEEE. CDR3 in amino acids: CASSWFAVTDTQYF. The CDR3 DNA reads as TGTGCCAGCAGCTGGTTCGCAGTCACAGATACGCAGTATTTT.

The chain employs TRBV24-1 and TRBJ2-1; TRBD1 aligns across 10 bases. CDR3 length: 16 amino acids. The V segment lost 5 bases and the J segment 7 bases; nucleotides outside the gene matches: 10. Per germline, CDR1 KGHDR and CDR2 SFDVKD. CDR3 region: CATSGRRGDRGNEQFF. The CDR3 bases are TGTGCCACCAGTGGCCGACGGGGGGACAGGGGTAATGAGCAGTTCTTC.

This chain connects TRBV2 to TRBJ2-1; 8 bases fit TRBD2. The CDR3 extends over 16 amino acids. J was trimmed by 7 bases and V by 2 bases; bases with no gene match: 10. Germline V gene sequence: CDR1 SNHLY, CDR2 FYNNEI. The CDR3 sequence is CASSERSSGLVNEQFF. The CDR3 coding sequence is TGTGCCAGCAGTGAAAGGTCCTCGGGACTAGTAAATGAGCAGTTCTTC.

The gene calls are TRBV5-5 and TRBJ2-2, with D tentatively TRBD1 (6 bases). Germline loops: CDR1 SGHKS, CDR2 YYEKEE (reference sequence). Trimming removed 4 bases from V and 1 base from J, with 8 bases in between. The length of the CDR3 is 14 residues. CDR3 loop: CASSARGNTGELFF. The CDR3 DNA is TGTGCCAGCAGCGCCAGGGGGAACACCGGGGAGCTGTTTTTT.

This clone is labeled as medium-sized. This sample also contains other DNA sequences that code for the same CDR3. The CDR3 DNA sequence: TGTGCCAGCAGTGAATCGCGGGAGACCCAGTACTTC. This gives the protein CASSESRETQYF. The chain couples TRBV2 to TRBJ2-5; no reliable D call. This CDR3 region has 12 residues. Germline loops: CDR1 SNHLY, CDR2 FYNNEI. V lost 2 bases to trimming and J lost 5 bases, with 6 bases between them.

This clone was seen a handful of times. This chain joins TRBV13 and TRBJ2-2; 7 bases line up with TRBD1. CDR1 is PRHDT, CDR2 FYEKMQ, per germline (reference sequence). The V and J ends lost 3 bases and 3 bases, in that order; junction bases with no gene match: 7. The CDR3 runs 16 residues. The CDR3 bases are TGTGCCAGCAGCTTTGGGGCAGGGGGTTACACCGGGGAGCTGTTTTTT. Its translation is CASSFGAGGYTGELFF.

This clone has a handful of counts. The chain couples TRBV30 to TRBJ2-5; the match to TRBD1 covers 9 bases. The CDR3 covers 17 residues. Germline trimming cut 4 bases from V and 7 bases from J; bases unmatched to any gene: 19. Germline V gene sequence: CDR1 GTSNPN, CDR2 SVGIG (reference sequence). CDR3 sequence reads: CAWTRPGTGPRGGTQYF. Here the CDR3 DNA reads TGTGCCTGGACTCGTCCTGGGACAGGGCCTCGAGGGGGGACCCAGTACTTC.